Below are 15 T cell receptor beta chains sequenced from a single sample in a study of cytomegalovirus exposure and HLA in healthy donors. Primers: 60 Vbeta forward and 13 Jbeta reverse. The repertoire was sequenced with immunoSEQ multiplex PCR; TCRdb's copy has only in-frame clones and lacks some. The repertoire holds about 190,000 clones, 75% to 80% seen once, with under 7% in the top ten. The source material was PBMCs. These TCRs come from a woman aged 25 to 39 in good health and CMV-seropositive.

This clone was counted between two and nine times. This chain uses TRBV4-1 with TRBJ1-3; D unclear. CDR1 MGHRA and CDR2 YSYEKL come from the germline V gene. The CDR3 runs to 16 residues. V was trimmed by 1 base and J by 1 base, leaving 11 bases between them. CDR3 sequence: CASSQAERSSGNTIYF. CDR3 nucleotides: TGCGCCAGCAGCCAAGCGGAGAGGTCTTCTGGAAACACCATATATTTT.

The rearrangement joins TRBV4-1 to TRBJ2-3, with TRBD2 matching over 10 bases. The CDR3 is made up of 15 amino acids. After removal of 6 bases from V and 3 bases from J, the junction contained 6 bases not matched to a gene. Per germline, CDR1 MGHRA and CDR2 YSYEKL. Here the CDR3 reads CASSSSGSRTDTQYF. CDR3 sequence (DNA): TGCGCCAGCAGTTCTAGCGGGAGCCGGACAGATACGCAGTATTTT.

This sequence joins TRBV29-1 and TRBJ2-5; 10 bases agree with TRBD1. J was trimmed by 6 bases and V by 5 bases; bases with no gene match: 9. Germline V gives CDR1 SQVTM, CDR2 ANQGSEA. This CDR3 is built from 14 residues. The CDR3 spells CSVWDRGGQKTQYF. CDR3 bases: TGCAGCGTTTGGGACAGGGGAGGACAGAAGACCCAGTACTTC.

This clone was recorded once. The CDR3 loop is CASRPTGAFEQYF. The CDR3 nucleotides are TGTGCCAGCAGACCCACAGGGGCCTTCGAGCAGTACTTC. The chain is built from TRBV11-2 and TRBJ2-7, with 7 positions matching TRBD1. With V trimmed by 6 bases and J by 6 bases, 8 bases remained unmatched. In germline, CDR1 is SGHAT, CDR2 FQNNGV. This CDR3 spans 13 amino acids.

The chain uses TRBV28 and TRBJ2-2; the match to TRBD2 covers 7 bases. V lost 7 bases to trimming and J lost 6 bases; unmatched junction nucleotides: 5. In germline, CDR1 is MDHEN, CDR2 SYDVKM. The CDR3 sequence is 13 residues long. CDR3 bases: TGTGCCAGCACAGCGGGGATTGCCGGGGAGCTGTTTTTT. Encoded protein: CASTAGIAGELFF.

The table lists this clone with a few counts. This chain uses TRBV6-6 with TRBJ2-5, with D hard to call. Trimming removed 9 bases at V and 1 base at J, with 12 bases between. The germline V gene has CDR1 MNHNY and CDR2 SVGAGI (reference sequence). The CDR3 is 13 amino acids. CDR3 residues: CASVKRSQETQYF. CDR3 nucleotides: TGTGCCAGTGTAAAGAGGAGCCAAGAGACCCAGTACTTC.

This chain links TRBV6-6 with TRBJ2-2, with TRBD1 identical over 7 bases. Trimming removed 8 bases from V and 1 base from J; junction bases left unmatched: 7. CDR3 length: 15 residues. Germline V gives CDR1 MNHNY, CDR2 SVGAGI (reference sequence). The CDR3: CASRSQGMNTGELFF. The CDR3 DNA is TGTGCCAGCCGATCACAGGGGATGAACACCGGGGAGCTGTTTTTT.

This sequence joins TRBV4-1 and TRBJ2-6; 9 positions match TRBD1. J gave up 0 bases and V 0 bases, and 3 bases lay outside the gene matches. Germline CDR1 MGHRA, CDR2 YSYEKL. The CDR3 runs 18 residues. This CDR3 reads CASSQEGTGSSGANVLTF. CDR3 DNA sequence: TGCGCCAGCAGCCAAGAAGGGACAGGGAGCTCTGGGGCCAACGTCCTGACTTTC.

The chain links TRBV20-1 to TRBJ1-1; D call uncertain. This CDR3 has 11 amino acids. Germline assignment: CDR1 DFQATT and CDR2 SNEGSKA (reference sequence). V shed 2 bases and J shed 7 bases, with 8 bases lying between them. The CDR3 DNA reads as TGCAGTGCTAGAACCGGGATTGAAGCTTTCTTT. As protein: CSARTGIEAFF.

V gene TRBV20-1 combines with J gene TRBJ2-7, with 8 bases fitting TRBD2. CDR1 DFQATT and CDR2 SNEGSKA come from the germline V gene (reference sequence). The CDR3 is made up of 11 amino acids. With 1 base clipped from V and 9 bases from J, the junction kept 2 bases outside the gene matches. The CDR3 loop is CSARAAGGQYF. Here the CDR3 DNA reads TGCAGTGCTAGAGCCGCGGGGGGGCAGTACTTC.

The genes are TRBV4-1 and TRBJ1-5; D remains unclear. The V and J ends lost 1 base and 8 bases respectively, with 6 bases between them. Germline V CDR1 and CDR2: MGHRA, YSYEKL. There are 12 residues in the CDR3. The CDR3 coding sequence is TGCGCCAGCAGCCAAGTGGGAGAGCCCCAGCATTTT. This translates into CASSQVGEPQHF.

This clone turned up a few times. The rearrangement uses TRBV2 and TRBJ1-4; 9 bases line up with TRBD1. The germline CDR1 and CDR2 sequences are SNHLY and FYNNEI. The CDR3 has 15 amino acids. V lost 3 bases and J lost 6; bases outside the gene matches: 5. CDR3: CASSDRGTGYEKLFF. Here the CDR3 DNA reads TGTGCCAGCAGTGATAGAGGGACAGGGTATGAAAAACTGTTTTTT.

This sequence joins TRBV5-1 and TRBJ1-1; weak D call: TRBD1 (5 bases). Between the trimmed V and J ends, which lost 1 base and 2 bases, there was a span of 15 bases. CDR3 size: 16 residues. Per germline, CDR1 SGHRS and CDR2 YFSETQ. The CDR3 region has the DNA TGCGCCAGCAGCTTGAGTGCCAGGGCAAGAAACACTGAAGCTTTCTTT. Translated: CASSLSARARNTEAFF.

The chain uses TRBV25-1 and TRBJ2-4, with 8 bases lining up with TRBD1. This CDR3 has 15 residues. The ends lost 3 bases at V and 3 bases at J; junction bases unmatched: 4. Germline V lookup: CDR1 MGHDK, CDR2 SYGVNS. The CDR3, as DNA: TGTGCCAGCAGTGATTTGACAGGGGACAAAAACATTCAGTACTTC. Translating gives CASSDLTGDKNIQYF.

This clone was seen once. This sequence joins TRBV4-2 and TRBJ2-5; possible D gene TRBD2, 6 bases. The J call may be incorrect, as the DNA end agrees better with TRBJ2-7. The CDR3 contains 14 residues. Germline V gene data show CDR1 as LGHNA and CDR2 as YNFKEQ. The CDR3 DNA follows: TGTGCCAGCAGCCAAGGCGGGACTTTAAACGAGCAGTACTTC. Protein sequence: CASSQGGTLNEQYF.